One and the same sample provided the 21 T cell receptor delta chains below, sequenced in a study of gamma-delta chains in newborns, infants, children. TCRdb repeated clone calling on the reads with CATT. The data contain around 3,500 delta-chain clones, 0.64% of them singletons. Sequenced material: blood. The receptors come from a child who was a newborn, infant or young child, either healthy, febrile or measles-vaccinated (not recorded which).

Comment on this clone: TCRdb shows a much larger clone's protein in place of this DNA's translation, and the two differ at residue 8, likely through a read error; the protein shown is translated from the DNA. The rearrangement joins TRDV2 to TRDJ3, with D tentatively TRDD3 (6 bases). With 0 bases removed from V and 0 bases from J, the gap between germline ends came to 11 bases. Germline V gene sequence: CDR1 GEAIGNYY, CDR2 EKD. The CDR3 length is 18 residues. The CDR3 here is CACDTVGISSWDTRQMFF. The CDR3 nucleotides are TGTGCCTGTGACACCGTGGGGATTAGCTCCTGGGACACCCGACAGATGTTTTTC.

This clone was seen a handful of times. A far larger clone is one nucleotide away, so this likely arose from a read error. This specimen includes other DNA sequences encoding the same CDR3. J is TRDJ3 and V is TRDV2; 9 bases are a match to TRDD3. Trimming removed 7 bases from V and 0 bases from J; junction bases left unmatched: 24. Germline V CDR1 and CDR2: GEAIGNYY, EKD. The CDR3 is made up of 23 amino acids. For the CDR3, the DNA is TGTGCCTGCGACCCTTGGAGGGTACTGGGGGACACGCGCAGCTCCTGGGACACCCGACAGATGTTTTTC. Amino acid sequence: CACDPWRVLGDTRSSWDTRQMFF.

V is TRDV1 and J is TRDJ3; TRDD3 matches at 8 bases. The J gene comes from matching the DNA to germline here; TCRdb lacks it. This CDR3 is 24 amino acids long. The junction had 23 bases not matched to a gene; V was cut back by 4 bases and J by 0 bases. The germline V gene encodes CDR1 TSWWSYY and CDR2 QGS. In nucleotides, the CDR3 is TGTGCTCTTGGGGGGGGGTGGATCCAATACGTACTGGGGGGCCCCTCCTGGGACACCCGACAGATGTTTTTC. Translating gives CALGGGWIQYVLGGPSWDTRQMFF.

This clone showed up just a few times. This likely traces to a read error, being one base from a far larger clone. This same CDR3 is encoded by further DNA sequences in the sample. The gene calls are TRAV29/DV5 and TRDJ3, with a tentative D call TRDD3 (5 bases). V was trimmed by 0 bases and J by 1 base, leaving 11 bases between them. Germline lookup yields CDR1 NSMFDY and CDR2 ISSIKDK. The CDR3 covers 17 residues. The CDR3 DNA is TGTGCAGCAAGCGGGGGGGCCAGTTCCTGGGACACCCGACAGATGTTTTTC. Protein: CAASGGASSWDTRQMFF.

This clone was seen a few times. This probably arose from a read error, given a far larger clone one base away. Other DNA sequences of this sample code for an identical CDR3. The chain combines TRDV2 with TRDJ2; TRDD3 is a possible D gene (6 bases). Between the trimmed V and J ends, which lost 0 bases and 5 bases, there was a span of 15 bases. Germline V CDR1 and CDR2: GEAIGNYY, EKD. CDR3 length: 16 amino acids. As DNA, the CDR3 is TGTGCCTGTGACACCGCGGGGATTACCACTACAGCACAACTCTTCTTT. As protein: CACDTAGITTTAQLFF.

This clone was seen a few times. TCRdb's protein for this DNA is that of a much larger clone and differs from the translation at residue 7, likely a read error; the protein shown is the DNA translation. The V call is TRDV2, the J call TRDJ3; the D gene is possibly TRDD3 (6 bases). Trimming removed 1 base at V and 0 bases at J, with 15 bases between. The CDR3 is 19 amino acids. Germline V lookup: CDR1 GEAIGNYY, CDR2 EKD. Here the CDR3 DNA reads TGTGCCTGTGACACTGGGAGATACGCGAGCTCCTGGGACACCCGACAGATGTTTTTC. This translates into CACDTGRYASSWDTRQMFF.

There are a few counts of this clone. TCRdb's protein, taken from a much larger clone, differs from this DNA's translation at residue 11, likely owing to a read error; the protein displayed comes from the DNA. The chain is built from TRDV2 and TRDJ3; 9 nucleotides align to TRDD3. Germline CDR1 and CDR2: GEAIGNYY and EKD. The length of the CDR3 is 19 residues. J was trimmed by 2 bases and V by 0 bases; bases with no gene match: 7. The CDR3 loop is CACDTGGYFSPWDTRQMFF. The CDR3 DNA reads as TGTGCCTGTGACACCGGGGGATACTTCAGCCCCTGGGACACCCGACAGATGTTTTTC.

This clone turned up a few times. The TCRdb protein, from a much larger clone, departs from this DNA's translation at residue 6, likely by read error; the protein shown derives from the DNA. The V and J genes are TRDV2 and TRDJ2; 9 bases are shared with TRDD3. Germline matching of the DNA provided the J gene here, since TCRdb leaves it blank. The CDR3 consists of 16 residues. The germline gives CDR1 GEAIGNYY, CDR2 EKD. Trimming at V came to 3 bases and at J to 0 bases, leaving 4 bases not matched to a gene. The CDR3 sequence: CACDPMGDTLTAQLFF. The CDR3 nucleotides read TGTGCCTGTGACCCCATGGGGGATACTTTGACAGCACAACTCTTCTTT.

Worth noting for this clone: TCRdb records a much larger clone's protein for this DNA, with a difference at residue 13 that likely arises from a read error; the protein given is the translation of the DNA. J is TRDJ1 and V is TRDV2, with 11 bases fitting TRDD3. CDR3 length: 16 amino acids. Germline V lookup: CDR1 GEAIGNYY, CDR2 EKD. The CDR3 nucleotides are TGTGCCTGTGACACAATGGGGGATACGTACACCGATAGACTCATCTTT. Its translation is CACDTMGDTYTDRLIF.

This clone was observed a few times. TCRdb records a much larger clone's protein for this DNA, with a difference at residue 10 that likely arises from a read error; the protein given is the translation of the DNA. The genes are TRDV2 and TRDJ2; 11 positions agree with TRDD3. The CDR3 is 15 amino acids. V was pared by 1 base and J by 6 bases, with 3 bases of the junction left unmatched. Germline CDR1 and CDR2: GEAIGNYY and EKD. CDR3 residues: CACDTLGDMAAQLFF. The CDR3 bases are TGTGCCTGTGACACACTGGGGGATATGGCAGCACAACTCTTCTTT.

This clone was seen more than once but under ten times. A far more abundant clone sits one base away, making this likely a read error. The sample holds other DNA sequences that translate to the same CDR3. CDR3 sequence (DNA): TGTGCCTGTGACACCGCGGGGATTACTACCACAGCACAACTCTTCTTT. It specifies CACDTAGITTTAQLFF. The chain employs TRDV2 and TRDJ2; tentatively, D is TRDD3 (6 bases). The ends were cut back, 0 bases at V and 5 bases at J, with 15 bases in the middle. The CDR3 contains 16 residues. In germline, CDR1 is GEAIGNYY, CDR2 EKD.

Only a few counts were recorded for this clone. The translation of this DNA and the TCRdb protein of a much larger clone differ at residue 7, probably owing to a read error; the protein shown here is translated from the DNA. J is TRDJ3 and V is TRDV2; D call uncertain. The CDR3 spans 18 residues. Per the germline V gene, CDR1 is GEAIGNYY and CDR2 is EKD. V was shortened by 0 bases and J by 0 bases, with 11 bases between the two germline ends. The CDR3 loop reads CACDTGCVSSWDTRQMFF. The DNA of the CDR3 is TGTGCCTGTGACACCGGGTGCGTGAGCTCCTGGGACACCCGACAGATGTTTTTC.

This clone has a handful of counts. A read error likely explains this, since a far larger clone differs by one base. The CDR3 coding sequence is TGTGCCTGTGACAATACTGGGGGATACTCCTGGGGCACCCGACAGATGTTTTTC. Its protein product is CACDNTGGYSWGTRQMFF. This chain connects TRDV2 to TRDJ3, with 12 bases lining up with TRDD3. Germline V gene data show CDR1 as GEAIGNYY and CDR2 as EKD. CDR3 size: 18 residues.

This clone is deemed large. The same CDR3 is also encoded by other DNA sequences in this sample. The chain uses TRDV2 and TRDJ2, with TRDD3 matching 7 bases. Trimming cost V 1 base and J 2 bases; bases outside gene matches: 0. From germline, CDR1 is GEAIGNYY and CDR2 EKD. CDR3 size: 14 residues. CDR3 DNA sequence: TGTGCCTGTGACACTGGGGGATTGACAGCACAACTCTTCTTT. Translated: CACDTGGLTAQLFF.

This clone was recorded a few times. TCRdb's entry gives the protein of a much larger clone, which mismatches this DNA's translation at residue 4, likely from a read error; the protein reported here is translated from the DNA. The chain is built from TRDV2 and TRDJ3, with 9 bases matching TRDD3. Germline CDR1 reads GEAIGNYY; CDR2 reads EKD. This CDR3 is 19 amino acids long. The CDR3 sequence is CACNTLGIRSSWDTRQMFF. The CDR3 DNA is TGTGCCTGTAACACCTTGGGGATACGTAGCTCCTGGGACACCCGACAGATGTTTTTC.

Worth noting for this clone: A read error likely explains why the TCRdb protein, taken from a much larger clone, differs from this DNA's translation at residue 9; the protein shown is translated from the DNA. The chain carries TRDV2 and TRDJ3; 9 bases are a match to TRDD3. The CDR3 spans 19 residues. V lost 0 bases, J lost 0 bases, and 5 bases stayed unmatched. Germline-derived CDR1 and CDR2 are GEAIGNYY and EKD. The DNA of the CDR3 is TGTGCCTGTGACACCTGGGGATACGGGAGCTCCTGGGACACCCGACAGATGTTTTTC. Protein product: CACDTWGYGSSWDTRQMFF.

On this clone itself: TCRdb shows a much larger clone's protein in place of this DNA's translation, and the two differ at residue 6, likely through a read error; the protein shown is translated from the DNA. The rearrangement links TRDV2 to TRDJ2, with 13 positions matching TRDD3. Unmatched junction bases numbered 7, after V lost 0 bases and J lost 4 bases. The CDR3 totals 18 residues. Germline-derived CDR1 and CDR2 are GEAIGNYY and EKD. The CDR3 spells CACDTTLGDTPKTAQLFF. The CDR3 DNA is TGTGCCTGTGACACCACACTGGGGGATACGCCCAAGACAGCACAACTCTTCTTT.

This clone ranks as medium-sized. A far larger clone lies a single base away; this is likely a read error. Within the sample, other DNA sequences also encode this same CDR3. This rearrangement joins TRDV2 to TRDJ3; 9 nucleotides agree with TRDD3. The germline V gene encodes CDR1 GEAIGNYY and CDR2 EKD. The CDR3 has 17 residues. CDR3 coding DNA: TGTGCTTGTGACAACTGGGGGAGCTCCTGGGACACCCGACAGATGTTTTTC. Translated, it gives CACDNWGSSWDTRQMFF.

This clone came up a few times. A far larger clone is just one base off, so this is likely a read error. The same CDR3 is also encoded by other DNA sequences in this sample. The rearrangement uses TRDV2 and TRDJ1; a possible D gene is TRDD3 (5 bases). This CDR3 has 14 amino acids. CDR1 and CDR2 from the germline V gene are GEAIGNYY and EKD. The CDR3 nucleotides are TGTGCCTGCGACACCGTGGGATACACCGATAAACTCATCTTT. This sequence encodes CACDTVGYTDKLIF.

A remark on this clone: A read error is likely here: a far larger clone is one base away. The chain has TRDV2 and TRDJ3, with D perhaps TRDD3 (6 bases). The germline V gene encodes CDR1 GEAIGNYY and CDR2 EKD. The CDR3 runs 19 residues. Deletions cut 3 bases from V and 0 bases from J, with 17 bases between. The DNA of the CDR3 is TGTGCCTGTGACGCCGTTGGGGGCCGCCGCTCCTGGGACACCCGACAGATGTTTTTC. It encodes CACDAVGGRRSWDTRQMFF.

As for this clone: Mismatch with germline at one junction end may stem from a read error. The chain joins TRDV2 to TRDJ3; TRDD3 aligns across 8 bases. Germline values: CDR1 GEAIGNYY, CDR2 EKD. CDR3 length: 19 amino acids. CDR3 sequence: CACGTVQGDSSWDTRQTFF. The CDR3 nucleotides read TGTGCCTGTGGCACCGTACAGGGGGATAGCTCCTGGGACACCCGACAGACGTTTTTC.